This T cell receptor beta chain was recovered during a study of regulatory T cells in long-lasting Graves disease. The authors built TCR beta libraries using iRepertoire HTBI primers and Arm-PCR of CDR3 regions. In the original processing: Taken together, the samples had 55 to 65 TRBV and more than 12 TRBJ segments identified. TCRdb itself ran the multiplex PCR reads through MiXCR, one entry per CDR3 protein. The V and J calls were determined by TCRdb, not by the authors. Of about 470,000 distinct CDR3 sequences detected, under 15% appear once; the ten largest clones hold over 15%. Time point here: newly diagnosed GD, antithyroid drugs for less than 3 months. PBMCs were the source of the RNA used for TCR sequencing. V lost 0 bases, J lost 5 bases, and 15 bases lay in between. From germline, CDR1 is SGDLS and CDR2 YYNGEE. This CDR3 region has 15 residues. This clonotype has a count of ten or more. These data were also filed under a second study, of T cells in Graves' hyperthyroidism and ophthalmopathy. That study adds: Researchers ran a first-round RT-PCR on the TCR CDR3 using the HTBI primer set.

This TCR was sampled from a woman aged 25 to 39 with Graves disease. The chain has TRBV9 and TRBJ2-7; D ambiguous. The starting material was peripheral blood mononuclear cells (PBMCs), obtained at new diagnosis, from a patient treated with antithyroid drugs. The CDR3 here is CASSVDPLPSDEQYF. The CDR3 bases are TGTGCCAGCAGCGTAGATCCCCTCCCCAGCGACGAGCAGTACTTC.